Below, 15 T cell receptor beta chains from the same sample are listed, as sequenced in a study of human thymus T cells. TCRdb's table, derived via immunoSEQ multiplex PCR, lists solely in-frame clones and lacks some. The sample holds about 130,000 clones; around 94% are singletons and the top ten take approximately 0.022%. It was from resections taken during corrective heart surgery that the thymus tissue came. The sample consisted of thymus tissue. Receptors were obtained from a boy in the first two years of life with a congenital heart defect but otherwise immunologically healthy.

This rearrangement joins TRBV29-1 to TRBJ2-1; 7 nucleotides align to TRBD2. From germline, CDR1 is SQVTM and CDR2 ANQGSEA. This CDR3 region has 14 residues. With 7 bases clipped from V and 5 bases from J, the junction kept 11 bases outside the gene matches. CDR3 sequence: CSGYLRGVNNEQFF. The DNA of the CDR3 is TGCAGCGGGTACTTACGGGGGGTCAACAATGAGCAGTTCTTC.

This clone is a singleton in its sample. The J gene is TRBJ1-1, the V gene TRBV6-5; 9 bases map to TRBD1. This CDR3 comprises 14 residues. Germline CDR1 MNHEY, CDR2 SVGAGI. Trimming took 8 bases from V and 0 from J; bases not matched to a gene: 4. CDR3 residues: CASRQGEVNTEAFF. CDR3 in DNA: TGTGCCAGCCGACAGGGGGAGGTGAACACTGAAGCTTTCTTT.

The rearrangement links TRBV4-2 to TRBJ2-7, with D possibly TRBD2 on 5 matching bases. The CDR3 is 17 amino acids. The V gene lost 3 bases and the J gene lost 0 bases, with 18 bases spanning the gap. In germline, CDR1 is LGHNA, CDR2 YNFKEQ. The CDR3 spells CASSHSRGAGGSYEQYF. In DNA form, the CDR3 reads TGTGCCAGCAGCCATTCCCGGGGTGCCGGTGGCTCCTACGAGCAGTACTTC.

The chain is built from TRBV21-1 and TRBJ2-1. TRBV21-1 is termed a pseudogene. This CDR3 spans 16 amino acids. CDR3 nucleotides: TGTGCCAGCAGCTCCCAACACTGCCCACTCTACAATGAGCAGTTCTTC. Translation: CASSSQHCPLYNEQFF.

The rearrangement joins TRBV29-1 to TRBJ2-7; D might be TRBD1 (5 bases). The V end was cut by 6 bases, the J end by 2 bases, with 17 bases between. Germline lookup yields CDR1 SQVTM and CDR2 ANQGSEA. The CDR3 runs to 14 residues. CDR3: CSVPLLAGTYEQYF. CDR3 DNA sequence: TGCAGCGTGCCCCTCTTAGCAGGGACCTACGAGCAGTACTTC.

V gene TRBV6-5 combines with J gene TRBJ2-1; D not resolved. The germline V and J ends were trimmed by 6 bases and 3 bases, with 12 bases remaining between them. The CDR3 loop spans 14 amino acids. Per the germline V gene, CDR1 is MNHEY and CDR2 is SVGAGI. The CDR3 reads CASSPPGNYNEQFF. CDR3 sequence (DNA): TGTGCCAGCAGCCCCCCCGGTAACTACAATGAGCAGTTCTTC.

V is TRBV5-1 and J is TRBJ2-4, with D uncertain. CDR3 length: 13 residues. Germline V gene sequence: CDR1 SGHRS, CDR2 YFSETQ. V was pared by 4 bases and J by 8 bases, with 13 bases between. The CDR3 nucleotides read TGCGCCAGCAGCCCCAGCCCTGGGGACATTCAGTACTTC. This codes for CASSPSPGDIQYF.

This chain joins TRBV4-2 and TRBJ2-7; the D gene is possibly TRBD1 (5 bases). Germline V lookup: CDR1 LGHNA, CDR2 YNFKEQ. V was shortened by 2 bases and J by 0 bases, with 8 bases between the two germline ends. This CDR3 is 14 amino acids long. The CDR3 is CASSQTTASYEQYF. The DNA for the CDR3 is TGTGCCAGCAGCCAAACGACAGCCTCCTACGAGCAGTACTTC.

The CDR3 DNA sequence: TGTGCCAGCAGTGAAATGGGGGACAGAATAGATGAAAAACTGTTTTTT. Amino acids: CASSEMGDRIDEKLFF. The chain has TRBV2 and TRBJ1-4, with 7 bases identical to TRBD1. Per the germline V gene, CDR1 is SNHLY and CDR2 is FYNNEI. The V and J ends lost 2 bases and 6 bases, in that order; junction bases with no gene match: 9. The CDR3 runs 16 residues.

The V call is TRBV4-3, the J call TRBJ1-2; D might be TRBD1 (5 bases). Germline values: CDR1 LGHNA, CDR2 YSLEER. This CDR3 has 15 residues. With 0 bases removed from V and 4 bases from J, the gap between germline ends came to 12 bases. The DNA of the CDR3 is TGCGCCAGCAGCCAAGAAAGGGGAAGCCTCTATGGCTACACCTTC. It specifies CASSQERGSLYGYTF.

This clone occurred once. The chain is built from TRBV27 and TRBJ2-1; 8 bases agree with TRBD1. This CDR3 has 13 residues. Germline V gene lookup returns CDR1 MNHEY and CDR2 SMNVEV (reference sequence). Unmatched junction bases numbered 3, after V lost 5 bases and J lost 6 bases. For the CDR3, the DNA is TGTGCCAGCAGTCTCGGGACAGGCAATGAGCAGTTCTTC. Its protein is CASSLGTGNEQFF.

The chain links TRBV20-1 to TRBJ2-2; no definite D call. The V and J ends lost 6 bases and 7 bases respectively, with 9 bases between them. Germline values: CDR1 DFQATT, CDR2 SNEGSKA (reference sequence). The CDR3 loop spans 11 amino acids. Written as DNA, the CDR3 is TGCAGTGCCTCACGTGACGGGGAGCTGTTTTTT. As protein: CSASRDGELFF.

DNA for the CDR3: TGTGCCACCAGCAGAGATTCCGGGGACAGGGTGGACGAGCAGTACTTC. This codes for CATSRDSGDRVDEQYF. The gene calls are TRBV15 and TRBJ2-7, with TRBD1 matching over 9 bases. The V and J ends lost 0 bases and 5 bases, in that order; junction bases with no gene match: 8. This CDR3 spans 16 amino acids. Germline CDR1 is LNHNV and CDR2 is YYDKDF (reference sequence).

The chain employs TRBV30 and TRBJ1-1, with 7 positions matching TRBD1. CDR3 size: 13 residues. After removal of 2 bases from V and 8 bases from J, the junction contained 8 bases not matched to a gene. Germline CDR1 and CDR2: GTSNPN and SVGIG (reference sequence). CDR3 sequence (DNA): TGTGCCTGGAGTTCCCTAGGGGGCAGAGAAGCTTTCTTT. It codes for CAWSSLGGREAFF.

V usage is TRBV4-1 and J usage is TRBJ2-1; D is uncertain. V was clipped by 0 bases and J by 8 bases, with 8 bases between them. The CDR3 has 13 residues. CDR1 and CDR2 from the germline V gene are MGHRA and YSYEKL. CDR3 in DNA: TGCGCCAGCAGCCAAGATCTGGTGGATGAGCAGTTCTTC. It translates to CASSQDLVDEQFF.